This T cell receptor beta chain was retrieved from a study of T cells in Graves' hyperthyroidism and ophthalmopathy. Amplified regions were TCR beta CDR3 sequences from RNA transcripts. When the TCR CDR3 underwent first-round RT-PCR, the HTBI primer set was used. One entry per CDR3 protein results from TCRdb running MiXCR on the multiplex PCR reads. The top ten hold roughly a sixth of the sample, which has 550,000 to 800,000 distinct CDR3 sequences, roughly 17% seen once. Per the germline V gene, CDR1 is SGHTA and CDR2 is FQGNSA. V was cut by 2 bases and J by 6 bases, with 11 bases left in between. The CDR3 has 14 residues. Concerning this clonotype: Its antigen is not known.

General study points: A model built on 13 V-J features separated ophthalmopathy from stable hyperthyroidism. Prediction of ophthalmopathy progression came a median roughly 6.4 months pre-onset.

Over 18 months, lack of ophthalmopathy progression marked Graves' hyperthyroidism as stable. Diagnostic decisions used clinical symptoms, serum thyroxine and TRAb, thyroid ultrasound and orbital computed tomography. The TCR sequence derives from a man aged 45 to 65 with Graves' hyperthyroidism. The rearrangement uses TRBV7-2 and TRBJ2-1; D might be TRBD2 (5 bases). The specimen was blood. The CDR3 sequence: CASSLLGRGNEQFF. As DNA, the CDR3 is TGTGCCAGCAGCTTATTGGGCCGGGGCAATGAGCAGTTCTTC.